This T cell receptor beta chain was recorded in a study of a mutant IDH1 vaccine in newly diagnosed glioma. The overall study: Every participant had undergone radiotherapy, temozolomide, or both before, and most underwent both.

Remarks on this clone: What it recognizes is unknown.

This CDR3 contains 14 residues. CDR1 is MNHEY and CDR2 is SVGAGI in the germline V gene. V dropped 7 bases and J dropped 4; count of bases not matched to a gene: 6. Time point of the sample: week 23, last vaccination. Every vaccine dose comprised 300 ug of mutant IDH1 20-mer peptide plus topical imiquimod. Diagnosis in the donors showed new WHO grade 3 or 4 astrocytomas that were IDH1-mutant and ATRX-lost. Profiling relied on immunoSEQ multiplex PCR, and the TCRdb table lists in-frame clones only, not all of them. Of approximately 62,000 clones listed, about 85% are singletons. This receptor was identified in a young man with glioma. Sequencing was performed on PBMCs, taken from a glioma patient whose treatment included an IDH1 peptide vaccine. This chain joins TRBV6-5 and TRBJ1-2; TRBD1 agrees at 10 bases. The chain's CDR3 is CASTRDRGSYGYTF. The CDR3 region has the DNA TGTGCCAGCACCAGGGACAGGGGAAGCTATGGCTACACCTTC.